The clone carrying this T cell receptor (beta chain) has ten or more counts. These data originate in a study of early T cells in non-severe SARS-CoV-2 infection. Unique molecular identifiers (one per individual cDNA molecule) were attached. TCRdb re-called the 5' RACE reads through MiXCR, storing one row per CDR3 protein. The data show tens of thousands of distinct CDR3 sequences, with about an eighth seen just once and more than 5.5% held by the top ten. Germline CDR1 SGHVS, CDR2 FQNEAQ. V was trimmed by 5 bases and J by 5 bases, leaving 17 bases between them. This CDR3 has 15 amino acids. Input material: whole blood. This chain connects TRBV7-8 to TRBJ2-3; D is unresolved. This sequence originates from an adult who was a healthcare worker with PCR-confirmed SARS-CoV-2 infection or an uninfected control (not recorded which). CDR3 residues: CASSTDPTVRDTQYF. The CDR3 DNA follows: TGTGCCAGCAGCACAGACCCGACGGTTAGAGATACGCAGTATTTT.